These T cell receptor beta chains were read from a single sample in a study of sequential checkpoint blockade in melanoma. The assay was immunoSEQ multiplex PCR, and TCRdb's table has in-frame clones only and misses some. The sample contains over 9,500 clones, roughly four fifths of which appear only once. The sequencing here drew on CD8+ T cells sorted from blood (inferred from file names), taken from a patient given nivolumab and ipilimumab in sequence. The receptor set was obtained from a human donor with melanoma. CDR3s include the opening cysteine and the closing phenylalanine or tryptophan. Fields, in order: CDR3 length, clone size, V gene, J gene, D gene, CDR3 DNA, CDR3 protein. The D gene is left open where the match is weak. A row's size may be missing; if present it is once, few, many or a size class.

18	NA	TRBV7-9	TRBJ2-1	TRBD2	TGTGCCAGCAGCTTAGGGGGGAGGGCCTTGATGATCTACAATGAGCAGTTCTTC	CASSLGGRALMIYNEQFF
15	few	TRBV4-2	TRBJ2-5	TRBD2	TGTGCCAGCAGCCTGTTAGCGGGAGGGCAAGAGACCCAGTACTTC	CASSLLAGGQETQYF
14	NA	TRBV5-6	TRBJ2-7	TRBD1	TGTGCCAGCAGCTTGCCAGGGGGTACCTACGAGCAGTACTTC	CASSLPGGTYEQYF
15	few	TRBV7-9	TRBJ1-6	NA	TGTGCCAGCAGCTCTATGGACAGTGTGGGATCACCCCTCCACTTT	CASSSMDSVGSPLHF
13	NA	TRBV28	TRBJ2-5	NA	TGTGCCAGCAGTTGGACTGGTCAAGAGACCCAGTACTTC	CASSWTGQETQYF
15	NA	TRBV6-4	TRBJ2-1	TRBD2	TGTGCCAGCAGTGACTCAACTAGCGGGAGCAATGAGCAGTTCTTC	CASSDSTSGSNEQFF
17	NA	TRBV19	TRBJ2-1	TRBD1	TGTGCCAGTAGTCTGGGACAGGGGGGCCTCTCCTACAATGAGCAGTTCTTC	CASSLGQGGLSYNEQFF
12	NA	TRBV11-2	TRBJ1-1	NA	TGTGCCAGCAGCTTGGGGAGAACTGAAGCTTTCTTT	CASSLGRTEAFF
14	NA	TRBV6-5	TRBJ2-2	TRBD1	TGTGCCAGCATTCAGACCCAGGGGGCCGGGGAGCTGTTTTTT	CASIQTQGAGELFF
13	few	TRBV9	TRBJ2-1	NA	TGTGCCAGCAGCCCCGGCAGCGGGAATGAGCAGTTCTTC	CASSPGSGNEQFF
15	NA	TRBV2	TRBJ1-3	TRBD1	TGTGCCAGCAGTCGCACAGGGGGCCAGGGAAACACCATATATTTT	CASSRTGGQGNTIYF
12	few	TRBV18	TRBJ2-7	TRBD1	TGTGCCAGCCGAGGGGGACAGCTCGAGCAGTACTTC	CASRGGQLEQYF
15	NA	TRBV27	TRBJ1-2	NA	TGTGCCAGCAGTTTAGAGGGCAGGGGCAGCTATGGCTACACCTTC	CASSLEGRGSYGYTF
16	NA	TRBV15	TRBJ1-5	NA	TGTGCCACCAGCAGAGATCGTAAGTTTGGAGGTCAGCCCCAGCATTTT	CATSRDRKFGGQPQHF
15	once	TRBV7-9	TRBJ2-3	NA	TGTGCCAGCAGCCCCAGGGGAATTAGCACAGATACGCAGTATTTT	CASSPRGISTDTQYF
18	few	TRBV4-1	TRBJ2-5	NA	TGCGCCAGCAGCCAAGAGCTCTCGGCCGGCAGCGATCGGGAGACCCAGTACTTC	CASSQELSAGSDRETQYF